This T cell receptor beta chain was sequenced in a study of T cell responses to AZD1222 COVID-19 vaccine. Study-level information: Combined were second doses at about 4 or about 12 weeks. The study's findings and limits: There were vaccine-associated CD4 TCRs across spike, dominant at 160-218 and 743-854. The study sampled repertoires only after the peak T cell response. At baseline, seropositivity was found in only a handful of AZD1222 recipients.

Method: immunoSEQ multiplex PCR; TCRdb's copy keeps in-frame clones and lacks some. The sample shows 100,000 to 150,000 clones, roughly 84% of them seen only once. Between the trimmed V and J ends, which lost 6 bases and 0 bases, there was a span of 12 bases. The CDR3 loop spans 15 amino acids. Germline assignment: CDR1 LNHDA and CDR2 SQIVND (reference sequence). In the case of this clone: The antigen is undetermined.

The TCR comes from an adult in good health. This chain connects TRBV19 to TRBJ1-5; no definite D call. The sequences come from peripheral blood, collected on day 0 of AZD1222 vaccination. The CDR3 here is CASRGRSHSNQPQHF. CDR3 in DNA: TGTGCCAGTAGAGGACGGAGCCATAGCAATCAGCCCCAGCATTTT. The full variable domain, completed using reference TRBV19 and TRBJ1-5, is DGGITQSPKYLFRKEGQNVTLSCEQNLNHDAMYWYRQDPGQGLRLIYYSQIVNDFQKGDIAEGYSVSREKKESFPLTVTSAQKNPTAFYLCASRGRSHSNQPQHFGDGTRLSIL.